This TCR beta chain was recorded in a study of cytomegalovirus exposure and HLA in healthy donors. To note about this clone: Its specificity is not known.

The donors were members of the validation cohort comprising over a hundred subjects, separate from the roughly 680-subject first cohort. Points from the study as a whole: CMV antigen specificity was confirmed in vitro for a few CMV-associated chains. Subsequent analysis revealed that first-cohort TCR clusters tended to co-occur in the 120 or so validation repertoires. Diagnosis of cytomegalovirus status made by the classifier reportedly showed high specificity and sensitivity.

TCRdb's table, derived via immunoSEQ multiplex PCR, lists solely in-frame clones and lacks some. In the table there are more than 250,000 clones, just over 85% of which are singletons. CDR3 length equals 15 residues. Germline values: CDR1 SNHLY, CDR2 FYNNEI. V was clipped by 1 base and J by 0 bases, with 10 bases between them. The chain joins TRBV2 to TRBJ2-7; the D gene is possibly TRBD2 (5 bases). This TCR derives from a young woman in good health and CMV-seronegative. Input material: PBMCs. CDR3 protein: CASSEGRQVSYEQYF. For the CDR3, the DNA is TGTGCCAGCAGTGAAGGGAGGCAAGTCTCCTACGAGCAGTACTTC.